This T cell receptor beta chain was profiled in a study of blood T cell repertoires in COVID-19. Across the whole study: Samples taken during acute and convalescent COVID-19 were collected in the United States, Italy and Spain. Sample material is recorded as cDNA or gDNA derived from T cells, B-cell-depleted T cells, or PBMCs.

TCRdb keeps only in-frame clones here, not all; method: immunoSEQ multiplex PCR. The sample lists just under 350,000 clones; approximately 91% were seen once. Germline CDR1 reads SGHTA; CDR2 reads FQGNSA. This CDR3 contains 15 residues. Trimming took 4 bases from V and 7 from J; bases not matched to a gene: 6. The specimen was peripheral blood. This chain joins TRBV7-2 and TRBJ2-1, with 11 bases aligning to TRBD2. This TCR came from a woman in her 70s with COVID-19, enrolled during active disease. The CDR3 is CASSWRASGGNEQFF. CDR3 sequence (DNA): TGTGCCAGCAGCTGGAGGGCTAGCGGGGGGAATGAGCAGTTCTTC.